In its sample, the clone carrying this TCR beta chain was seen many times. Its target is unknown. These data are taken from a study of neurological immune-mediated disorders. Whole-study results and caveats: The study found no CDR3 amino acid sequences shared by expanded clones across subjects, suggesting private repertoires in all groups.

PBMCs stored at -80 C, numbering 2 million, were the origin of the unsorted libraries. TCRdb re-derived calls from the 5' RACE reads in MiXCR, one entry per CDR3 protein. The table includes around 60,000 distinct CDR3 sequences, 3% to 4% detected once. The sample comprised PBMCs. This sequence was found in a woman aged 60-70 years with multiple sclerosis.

The CDR3 spells CSALQPGQETQYF. In nucleotides, the CDR3 is TGCAGTGCTCTACAACCGGGACAAGAGACCCAGTACTTC. V gene TRBV20-1 combines with J gene TRBJ2-5; D is possibly TRBD2 (5 bases). With 5 bases removed from V and 2 bases from J, the gap between germline ends came to 12 bases. Germline CDR1 reads DFQATT; CDR2 reads SNEGSKA (reference sequence). The CDR3 runs 13 residues.